This T cell receptor (beta chain) comes out of a study of CXCR3-negative and CXCR3-positive naive CD8 T cells (dated by TCRdb to the late 2010s). Study-level background: In total, roughly 140 million TRB reads were obtained, which works out to roughly 1.5 +/- 0.3 million reads per library. Data from around 11 donors, pooled across two independent experiments, went into the diversity and physicochemical repertoire analyses. For the TRBV-TRBJ cluster analysis, the naive subsets came from 5 donors, while the memory cells came from 3 donors. On the study overall, not on this receptor specifically: Naive CXCR3-negative and CXCR3-positive cells from the same donor showed similar TRBV-TRBJ usage, whereas memory cells showed distinct patterns. Compared with CXCR3-negative naive cells, CXCR3-positive naive cells had TRB CDR3s with higher hydrophobicity (lower Kidera factor 4), lower energy, and higher strength and volume indices. Because surface CD5, which has been linked to self-reactivity in mice, was comparable between naive subsets, TCR interaction strength was also inferred from TRB CDR3 physicochemical properties. Comparably high repertoire diversity was found in both naive subsets, whereas much lower repertoire diversity was found in memory CD8+ T cells. CXCR3 expression partially decreased after cryopreservation, so most assays used freshly isolated PBMCs.

For every CD8+ T cell subset, approximately 330,000 cells were flow-sorted straight into RLT lysis buffer, and each subset was sorted in triplicate. Naive CD8+ T cells were defined stringently as CD45RO-CCR7+CD27+CD95- to exclude memory contaminants. Standard density gradient centrifugation was used to isolate peripheral blood mononuclear cells from buffy coats. A FACSAria III was used to flow-sort naive CD8+ T cells into CXCR3-negative and CXCR3-positive populations. Total RNA was extracted from sorted cells using an RNeasy Mini Kit. Sequences SNHLY (CDR1) and FYNNEI (CDR2) are obtained from the germline V gene. The CDR3 goes from the cysteine to the phenylalanine over 13 residues. DNA is not recorded here. The sequencer was a NextSeq 550. The Human TCR Profiling Kit (MiLaboratory) was used to make UMI-labeled 5' RACE TRB cDNA libraries. The full amount of extracted RNA was used for cDNA synthesis, and the full amount of resulting cDNA was used for PCR amplification. Libraries were prepared in parallel with an identical number of PCR cycles. As for the authors' bioinformatics: With a requirement of at least two reads per UMI, MIGEC and MiXCR extracted about 57,000 +/- 9,900 unique UMI-labeled TRB cDNA molecules per library. On average, 40,000 +/- 10,000 functional in-frame TRB CDR3 nucleotide clonotypes lacking stop codons were found per library. Diversity metrics, including normalized Shannon-Wiener and Chao1, were computed in VDJtools after downsampling to 5000 UMI-labeled TRB molecules per sample. Clonotype-size-weighted physicochemical properties of the central five CDR3 residues (interaction energy, strength, volume and Kidera factor 4) were computed in VDJtools. TCRdb reanalyzed the reads, keeping one entry per CDR3 protein sequence and omitting DNA. TCRdb's processing, not the authors' own work, is the source of the V and J calls. The table of this sample itemizes over 100,000 distinct CDR3 sequences. The top ten clones comprise roughly 0.31% of the sample.

Note on this clonotype: Its antigen is currently not known.

This sequence uses TRBV2 and TRBJ1-1; there is no DNA to check the TCRdb D call of TRBD1. The sample consisted of naive CXCR3- CD8+ T cells from blood. What the cell subset or site label conveys for this sample: CD45RO-CCR7+CD27+CD95- naive CD8+ T cells lacking CXCR3 (TNR3-). The sequence was collected from a human donor in good health. Some clones in this sample may be carry-over from other donors' samples. CDR3 region: CASSPRGHSEAFF.